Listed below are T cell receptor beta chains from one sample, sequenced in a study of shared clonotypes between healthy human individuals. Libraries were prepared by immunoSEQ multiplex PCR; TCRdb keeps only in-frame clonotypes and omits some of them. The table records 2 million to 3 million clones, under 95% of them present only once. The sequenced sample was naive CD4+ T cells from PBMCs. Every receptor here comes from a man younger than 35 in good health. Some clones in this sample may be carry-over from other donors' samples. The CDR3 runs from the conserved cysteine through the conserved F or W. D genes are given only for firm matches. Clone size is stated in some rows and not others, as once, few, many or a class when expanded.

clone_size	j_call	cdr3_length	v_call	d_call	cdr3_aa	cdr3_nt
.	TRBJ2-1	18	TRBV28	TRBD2	CASSSPLAGGPSHNEQFF	TGTGCCAGCAGTTCTCCTTTAGCGGGAGGGCCGAGCCACAATGAGCAGTTCTTC
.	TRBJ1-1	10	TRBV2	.	CASKGNEAFF	TGTGCCAGCAAGGGGAATGAAGCTTTCTTT
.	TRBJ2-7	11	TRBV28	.	CASSLVAEQYF	TGTGCCAGCAGTTTAGTCGCCGAGCAGTACTTC
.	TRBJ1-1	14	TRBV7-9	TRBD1	CASSFTGAATEAFF	TGTGCCAGCAGCTTTACAGGGGCTGCGACTGAAGCTTTCTTT
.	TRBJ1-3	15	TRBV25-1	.	CASGAQGPTGNTIYF	TGTGCCAGCGGAGCGCAAGGACCAACTGGAAACACCATATATTTT
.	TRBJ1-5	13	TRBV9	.	CASSVEAGTPPHF	TGTGCCAGCAGCGTTGAAGCCGGGACTCCCCCTCATTTT
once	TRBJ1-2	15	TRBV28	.	CASSAAGGGDYGYTF	TGTGCCAGCAGTGCGGCGGGGGGTGGAGACTATGGCTACACCTTC
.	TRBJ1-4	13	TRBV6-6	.	CASSYEQHGKLFF	TGTGCCAGCAGTTACGAACAGCACGGAAAACTGTTTTTT
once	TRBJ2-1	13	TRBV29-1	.	CSVERQTYNEQFF	TGCAGCGTTGAAAGACAGACCTACAATGAGCAGTTCTTC
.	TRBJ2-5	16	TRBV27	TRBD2	CASSLSSSGRGETQYF	TGTGCCAGCAGTTTATCTTCTAGCGGGAGGGGAGAGACCCAGTACTTC
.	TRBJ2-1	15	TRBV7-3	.	CASSRGTDPPNEQFF	TGTGCCAGCAGCAGAGGGACGGATCCCCCCAATGAGCAGTTCTTC
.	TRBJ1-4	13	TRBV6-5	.	CASFNTANEKLFF	TGTGCCAGCTTCAACACTGCTAATGAAAAACTGTTTTTT
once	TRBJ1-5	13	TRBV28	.	CASRDGAYQPQHF	TGTGCCAGCAGAGACGGGGCTTATCAGCCCCAGCATTTT
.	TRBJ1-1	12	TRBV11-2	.	CASSLIGFEAFF	TGTGCCAGCAGCTTAATCGGATTTGAAGCTTTCTTT
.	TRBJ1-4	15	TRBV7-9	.	CASSLGQGTNEKLFF	TGTGCCAGCAGCTTGGGGCAGGGAACTAATGAAAAACTGTTTTTT
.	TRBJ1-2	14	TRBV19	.	CASSIGPGQGGYTF	TGTGCCAGTAGTATAGGCCCAGGGCAAGGCGGCTACACCTTC
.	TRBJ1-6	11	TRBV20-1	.	CSATGVSPLHF	TGCAGTGCCACGGGGGTTTCACCCCTCCACTTT
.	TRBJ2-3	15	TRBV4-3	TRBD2	CASRRGSGASDTQYF	TGCGCCAGCAGACGTGGTAGCGGGGCTTCAGATACGCAGTATTTT
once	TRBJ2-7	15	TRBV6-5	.	CASSYGLFGTYEQYF	TGTGCCAGCAGTTACGGTCTTTTCGGAACCTACGAGCAGTACTTC
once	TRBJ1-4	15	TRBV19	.	CASSIAGATNEKLFF	TGTGCCAGTAGTATTGCAGGCGCAACTAATGAAAAACTGTTTTTT
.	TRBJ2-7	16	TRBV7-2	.	CASSLDGSASSYEQYF	TGTGCCAGCAGCTTAGACGGGAGCGCGAGCTCCTACGAGCAGTACTTC
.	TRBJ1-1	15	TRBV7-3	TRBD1	CASSWTGGMNTEAFF	TGTGCCAGCAGCTGGACAGGGGGAATGAACACTGAAGCTTTCTTT
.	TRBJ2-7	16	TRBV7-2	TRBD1	CASSLGVGTAFYEQYF	TGTGCCAGCAGCTTAGGCGTCGGGACAGCCTTCTACGAGCAGTACTTC
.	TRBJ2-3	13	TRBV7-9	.	CASRQGRTDTQYF	TGTGCCAGCAGACAGGGCCGCACAGATACGCAGTATTTT
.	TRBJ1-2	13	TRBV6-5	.	CASRDSRNYGYTF	TGTGCCAGCCGGGATTCTCGCAACTATGGCTACACCTTC
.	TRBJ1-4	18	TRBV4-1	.	CASSPFGAGKGTNEKLFF	TGCGCCAGCAGCCCCTTCGGAGCAGGGAAGGGGACTAATGAAAAACTGTTTTTT
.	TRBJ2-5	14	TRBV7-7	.	CASSAYSELETQYF	TGTGCCAGCAGCGCATACTCGGAGCTGGAGACCCAGTACTTC
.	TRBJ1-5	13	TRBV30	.	CAWSAQIGGPQHF	TGTGCCTGGAGTGCCCAAATAGGGGGGCCCCAGCATTTT
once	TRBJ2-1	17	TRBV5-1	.	CASSARPRLSSYNEQFF	TGCGCCAGCAGCGCACGGCCGCGATTGAGCTCCTACAATGAGCAGTTCTTC
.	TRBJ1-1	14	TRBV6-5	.	CASSLMTANTEAFF	TGTGCCAGCAGCCTCATGACAGCGAACACTGAAGCTTTCTTT
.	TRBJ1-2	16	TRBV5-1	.	CASSSHGGSANYGYTF	TGCGCCAGCAGCTCCCACGGGGGGTCAGCTAACTATGGCTACACCTTC
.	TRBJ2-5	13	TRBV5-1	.	CASSLSGTETQYF	TGCGCCAGCAGCTTGTCAGGGACGGAGACCCAGTACTTC
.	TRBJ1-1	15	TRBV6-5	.	CASSYEGRGGTEAFF	TGTGCCAGCAGTTACGAGGGCCGGGGGGGCACTGAAGCTTTCTTT
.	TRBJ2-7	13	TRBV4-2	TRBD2	CASRGGRINEQYF	TGTGCCAGCAGGGGCGGGAGAATAAACGAGCAGTACTTC
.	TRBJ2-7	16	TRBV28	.	CASSFFSWGGVYEQYF	TGTGCCAGCAGTTTCTTTAGCTGGGGCGGAGTCTACGAGCAGTACTTC
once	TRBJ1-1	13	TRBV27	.	CASSLARFSEAFF	TGTGCCAGCAGTTTGGCTCGGTTCTCTGAAGCTTTCTTT
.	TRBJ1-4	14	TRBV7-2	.	CASSFRVANEKLFF	TGTGCCAGCAGTTTCAGGGTGGCTAATGAAAAACTGTTTTTT
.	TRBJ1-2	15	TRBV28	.	CASSGAQSNGYGYTF	TGTGCCAGCAGTGGGGCCCAGAGTAATGGCTATGGCTACACCTTC
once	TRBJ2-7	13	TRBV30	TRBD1	CAWSDDRGGEQYF	TGTGCCTGGAGTGATGACAGGGGAGGCGAGCAGTACTTC
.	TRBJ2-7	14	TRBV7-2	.	CASSLGSAPYEQYF	TGTGCCAGCAGCTTAGGTAGCGCCCCCTACGAGCAGTACTTC
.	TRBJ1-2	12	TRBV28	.	CANRDRNYGYTF	TGTGCCAACCGTGACAGGAACTATGGCTACACCTTC
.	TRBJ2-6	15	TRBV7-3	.	CASSPRATGANVLTF	TGTGCCAGCAGCCCCAGGGCGACCGGGGCCAACGTCCTGACTTTC
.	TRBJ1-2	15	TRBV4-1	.	CASSQRDGPNYGYTF	TGCGCCAGCAGCCAAAGGGACGGACCTAACTATGGCTACACCTTC
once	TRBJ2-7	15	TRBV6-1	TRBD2	CASSGLLAGGYEQYF	TGTGCCAGCAGTGGGTTGCTAGCGGGAGGCTACGAGCAGTACTTC